This is a list of T cell receptor beta chains from one sample in a study of blood T cell repertoires in COVID-19. Here immunoSEQ multiplex PCR was the method, and the copy in TCRdb shows in-frame clones only, minus some. The sample lists roughly 250,000 clones; roughly 88% were seen once. Material: peripheral blood. Every receptor here comes from a woman between 25 and 40 years old with acute or convalescent COVID-19. Each CDR3 is given with its conserved first and last residue. D genes are given only for firm matches. Clone size is not always given. Where it is, it says once, few, many or a class for expanded clones.

CDR3 protein	CDR3 DNA	clone size	D gene	J gene	V gene
CASSLVRGTEAFF	TGTGCCAGCAGTTTGGTTAGGGGCACTGAAGCTTTCTTT	.	.	TRBJ1-1	TRBV6-2/TRBV6-3
CASSKGTALNTEAFF	TGTGCCAGTAGTAAGGGGACAGCACTGAACACTGAAGCTTTCTTT	.	TRBD1	TRBJ1-1	TRBV19
CAISEGTKNTGELFF	TGTGCCATCAGTGAGGGGACAAAGAACACCGGGGAGCTGTTTTTT	.	.	TRBJ2-2	TRBV10-3
CASSEYTGRNMNTEAFF	TGTGCCAGCAGTGAATATACAGGCCGAAACATGAACACTGAAGCTTTCTTT	.	.	TRBJ1-1	TRBV25-1
CASSLGLAVNTQYF	TGCGCCAGCAGCCTGGGACTAGCAGTGAATACGCAGTATTTT	.	TRBD2	TRBJ2-3	TRBV5-1
CASSLAGVRLYEQYF	TGCGCCAGCAGCTTGGCCGGGGTCCGCTTGTACGAGCAGTACTTC	.	.	TRBJ2-7	TRBV5-1
CATSQRMLGLAATGELFF	TGTGCCACCAGCCAGAGGATGTTGGGACTAGCGGCCACCGGGGAGCTGTTTTTT	.	TRBD2	TRBJ2-2	TRBV15
CASSRDTQYF	TGTGCCAGCAGCCGAGATACGCAGTATTTT	.	.	TRBJ2-3	TRBV6-6
CASSSGDRGNTIYF	TGTGCCAGCAGCAGTGGGGACAGGGGAAACACCATATATTTT	.	TRBD1	TRBJ1-3	TRBV7-2
CASTHSDTQYF	TGTGCCAGCACTCACTCAGATACGCAGTATTTT	.	.	TRBJ2-3	TRBV9
CASSQDRTSEMGDTQYF	TGTGCCAGCAGCCAAGATAGGACTAGCGAGATGGGAGATACGCAGTATTTT	once	TRBD2	TRBJ2-3	TRBV3-1/TRBV3-2
CASSSGTSRYNEQFF	TGTGCCAGCAGCTCCGGGACTAGCCGCTACAATGAGCAGTTCTTC	.	TRBD2	TRBJ2-1	TRBV6-5
CASSQVRGAGELFF	TGTGCCAGCAGCCAAGTACGGGGGGCCGGGGAGCTGTTTTTT	.	TRBD2	TRBJ2-2	TRBV14
CASFSDSPSSTDTQYF	TGCGCCAGCTTCTCGGACTCACCTTCTAGCACAGATACGCAGTATTTT	.	.	TRBJ2-3	TRBV10-1
CASSNRQGGLNTEAFF	TGTGCCAGTAGTAATAGACAGGGAGGATTGAACACTGAAGCTTTCTTT	.	TRBD1	TRBJ1-1	TRBV19
CASSRRELYNEQFF	TGTGCCAGTAGTAGACGGGAGCTCTACAATGAGCAGTTCTTC	.	.	TRBJ2-1	TRBV19
CASSQFAGAVYGYTF	TGTGCCAGCAGCCAGTTCGCAGGGGCTGTCTATGGCTACACCTTC	.	.	TRBJ1-2	TRBV3-1/TRBV3-2
CATSDQTGRGYTF	TGTGCCACCAGTGACCAGACAGGGCGAGGCTACACCTTC	.	TRBD1	TRBJ1-2	TRBV24-1
CASSLGGNYEQYF	TGTGCCAGCAGCTTAGGCGGGAACTACGAGCAGTACTTC	.	.	TRBJ2-7	TRBV11-3
CASTAGLFRDEQYF	TGTGCCAGCACCGCCGGTCTCTTTCGGGACGAGCAGTACTTC	.	.	TRBJ2-7	TRBV5-5
CASSALAGFTRDTQYF	TGTGCCAGTAGTGCCTTAGCGGGGTTTACGAGAGATACGCAGTATTTT	.	TRBD2	TRBJ2-3	TRBV19
CAWSARTGVGNQPQHF	TGTGCCTGGAGTGCTAGGACAGGGGTGGGCAATCAGCCCCAGCATTTT	.	TRBD1	TRBJ1-5	TRBV30
CASSVDMNTEAFF	TGTGCCAGCAGCGTCGACATGAACACTGAAGCTTTCTTT	.	.	TRBJ1-1	TRBV9
CASSVAQTGNTEAFF	TGTGCCAGCAGCGTAGCCCAGACAGGGAACACTGAAGCTTTCTTT	.	.	TRBJ1-1	TRBV9
CASSLVTGQEQFF	TGTGCCAGCAGTTTAGTGACAGGGCAGGAGCAGTTCTTC	.	TRBD1	TRBJ2-1	TRBV12-3/TRBV12-4
CASSWGTLWNSPLHF	TGTGCCAGCAGCTGGGGGACTTTGTGGAATTCACCCCTCCACTTT	.	.	TRBJ1-6	TRBV5-8
CASSLGEGYNEQFF	TGTGCCAGCAGCTTAGGGGAGGGCTACAATGAGCAGTTCTTC	.	TRBD2	TRBJ2-1	TRBV5-6
CAPNQASSGSYEQYF	TGCGCTCCGAATCAGGCGTCTAGCGGGAGCTACGAGCAGTACTTC	once	TRBD2	TRBJ2-7	TRBV10-1
CASGATGGARLGPF	TGTGCCAGTGGGGCCACAGGGGGCGCCCGGTTAGGACCTTTC	.	TRBD1	TRBJ1-2	TRBV19
CASSLDYSIGGRISHEQYF	TGTGCCAGCAGTTTAGATTATTCGATCGGCGGGAGGATTTCCCACGAGCAGTACTTC	.	TRBD2	TRBJ2-7	TRBV27
CASSFDRGRTFSQPQHF	TGTGCCAGCAGTTTCGACAGGGGAAGGACCTTTAGCCAGCCCCAGCATTTT	few	TRBD1	TRBJ1-5	TRBV6-2/TRBV6-3
CASSQGTGFETQYF	TGTGCCAGCAGCCAAGGGACAGGGTTCGAGACCCAGTACTTC	.	TRBD1	TRBJ2-5	TRBV3-1/TRBV3-2
CASSVSNSGNTIYF	TGTGCCAGCAGCGTCAGTAACAGCGGAAACACCATATATTTT	.	.	TRBJ1-3	TRBV9
CASSGQGSLDEQFF	TGTGCCAGCAGTGGGCAGGGTAGTTTGGATGAGCAGTTCTTC	.	.	TRBJ2-1	TRBV2
CASSPGQGNKYEQYF	TGCGCCAGCAGCCCCGGACAGGGTAATAAATACGAGCAGTACTTC	.	TRBD1	TRBJ2-7	TRBV5-1
CASSYHGQSNTEAFF	TGCGCCAGCAGCTATCACGGACAGTCGAACACTGAAGCTTTCTTT	.	.	TRBJ1-1	TRBV5-1